These 15 T cell receptor beta chains came from one sample sequenced in a study of blood T cell repertoires in COVID-19. Profiled with immunoSEQ multiplex PCR; TCRdb holds only in-frame clones, not every one. The sample carries around 390,000 clones, 85% to 90% recorded once. The material sequenced was PBMCs or T cells enriched from blood (not recorded which). The receptors here all came from a woman in her forties or fifties who had recovered from COVID-19.

The rearrangement uses TRBV11-1 and TRBJ2-1; the match to TRBD1 covers 7 bases. The CDR3 totals 14 residues. Unmatched junction bases numbered 1, after V lost 3 bases and J lost 2 bases. The V gene's germline CDR1 is SGHAT and CDR2 FQDESV (reference sequence). CDR3 DNA: TGTGCCAGCAGCTTGGGGACAGCCTACAATGAGCAGTTCTTC. It yields the protein CASSLGTAYNEQFF.

V usage is TRBV11-3 and J usage is TRBJ2-3; D is perhaps TRBD1 (5 bases). CDR1 is SGHNT, CDR2 YENEEA, per germline. V was clipped by 5 bases and J by 5 bases, with 23 bases between them. The CDR3 covers 17 residues. DNA for the CDR3: TGTGCCAGCAGCGCCTCCTCTAGACGCCGTCAGGGAGATACGCAGTATTTT. Amino acid sequence: CASSASSRRRQGDTQYF. The whole variable domain, filled in from reference TRBV11-3 and TRBJ2-3, reads EAGVVQSPRYKIIEKKQPVAFWCNPISGHNTLYWYLQNLGQGPELLIRYENEEAVDDSQLPKDRFSAERLKGVDSTLKIQPAELGDSAVYLCASSASSRRRQGDTQYFGPGTRLTVL.

The rearrangement links TRBV5-1 to TRBJ2-6, with TRBD2 as a possible D gene (5 bases). The V gene's germline CDR1 is SGHRS and CDR2 YFSETQ. The V gene lost 3 bases and the J gene lost 0 bases, with 7 bases spanning the gap. The CDR3 is made up of 15 amino acids. The CDR3, as DNA: TGCGCCAGCAGCTGGGAGTCCTCTGGGGCCAACGTCCTGACTTTC. Encoded protein: CASSWESSGANVLTF.

This rearrangement joins TRBV12-3 or TRBV12-4 to TRBJ2-3, with 9 bases that match TRBD2. The V and J ends lost 8 bases and 2 bases, in that order; junction bases with no gene match: 2. CDR3 length: 13 residues. In nucleotides, the CDR3 is TGTGCCAGCCTAGCGGGAAACACAGATACGCAGTATTTT. Translated, it gives CASLAGNTDTQYF.

V gene TRBV28 combines with J gene TRBJ2-7; 10 positions agree with TRBD1. The CDR3 is made up of 15 amino acids. Germline-derived CDR1 and CDR2 are MDHEN and SYDVKM. V gave up 6 bases and J gave up 3 bases; unmatched junction bases: 8. The CDR3 coding sequence is TGTGCCAGCAGCCCCACCGGGACAGGGGTCTACGAGCAGTACTTC. Translation: CASSPTGTGVYEQYF.

V is TRBV2 and J is TRBJ2-5, with a tentative D call TRBD2 (6 bases). CDR1 SNHLY and CDR2 FYNNEI come from the germline V gene. Between the trimmed V and J ends, which lost 7 bases and 3 bases, there was a span of 15 bases. The CDR3 runs to 14 residues. CDR3 nucleotide sequence: TGTGCCAGCAACTTCCTCGGGGAGGAAGAGACCCAGTACTTC. It translates to CASNFLGEEETQYF.

The chain joins TRBV7-3 to TRBJ1-4; possibly TRBD1 for D (5 bases). The CDR3 length is 13 residues. Germline CDR1 and CDR2: SGHTA and FQGTGA. Trimming removed 4 bases from V and 4 bases from J, with 7 bases in between. The CDR3 here is CASSSGLNEKLFF. CDR3 nucleotides: TGTGCCAGCAGCTCGGGACTTAATGAAAAACTGTTTTTT.

On this clone itself: Germline is not matched at one junction end, which may reflect a read error. V gene TRBV13 combines with J gene TRBJ1-4, with 9 bases fitting TRBD1. This CDR3 has 14 amino acids. CDR1 is PRHDT and CDR2 is FYEKMQ in the germline V gene (reference sequence). In nucleotides, the CDR3 is TGTGCCAGCAGCCTAGGACAGGGGATGGAAAAACTGTTTTTT. Residues: CASSLGQGMEKLFF.

V and J are TRBV11-1 and TRBJ2-2; D unclear. CDR1 and CDR2 (germline): SGHAT, FQDESV (reference sequence). Between the trimmed V and J ends, which lost 7 bases and 2 bases, there was a span of 11 bases. The CDR3 is made up of 14 amino acids. This CDR3 is CASTPRINTGELFF. As DNA, the CDR3 is TGTGCCAGCACCCCCCGTATAAACACCGGGGAGCTGTTTTTT.

The chain combines TRBV4-3 with TRBJ2-7, with D possibly matching TRBD2 (5 bases). CDR3 length: 14 residues. The V end lost 0 bases, the J end lost 0 bases, and 6 bases lay between the germline ends. Germline V gene data show CDR1 as LGHNA and CDR2 as YSLEER. The CDR3 region is CASSQDGDSYEQYF. In DNA, the CDR3 is TGCGCCAGCAGCCAAGACGGGGACTCCTACGAGCAGTACTTC.

V usage is TRBV5-1 and J usage is TRBJ1-6, with D possibly TRBD1 on 6 matching bases. The V end lost 6 bases, the J end lost 5 bases, and 18 bases lay between the germline ends. The CDR3 length is 16 residues. The germline V gene has CDR1 SGHRS and CDR2 YFSETQ. The CDR3 sequence: CASTLEGPGDNSPLHF. The CDR3 DNA reads TGCGCCAGCACCCTAGAGGGCCCAGGGGATAATTCACCCCTCCACTTT. Together with reference TRBV5-1 and TRBJ1-6, the CDR3 gives the full variable domain: KAGVTQTPRYLIKTRGQQVTLSCSPISGHRSVSWYQQTPGQGLQFLFEYFSETQRNKGNFPGRFSGRQFSNSRSEMNVSTLELGDSALYLCASTLEGPGDNSPLHFGNGTRLTVT.

Here the CDR3 DNA reads TGTGCCTGCTCCCGGGACAGCTACGAGCAGTACTTC. Protein: CACSRDSYEQYF. The chain recombines TRBV30 with TRBJ2-7, with 7 bases identical to TRBD1. Trimming took 6 bases from V and 3 from J; bases not matched to a gene: 5. Germline assignment: CDR1 GTSNPN and CDR2 SVGIG (reference sequence). The CDR3 is 12 residues long.

The gene calls are TRBV5-1 and TRBJ1-4; D gene unclear. V was clipped by 3 bases and J by 4 bases, with 13 bases between them. This CDR3 has 15 amino acids. CDR1 and CDR2 (germline): SGHRS, YFSETQ. CDR3 coding DNA: TGCGCCAGCAGCTCGACTGCCTTTATTAATGAAAAACTGTTTTTT. This sequence encodes CASSSTAFINEKLFF.

The chain recombines TRBV19 with TRBJ1-2; D possibly corresponds to TRBD1 (5 bases). Germline assignment: CDR1 LNHDA and CDR2 SQIVND (reference sequence). This CDR3 has 13 residues. Trimming shortened V by 5 bases and J by 4 bases, and 11 bases separated the two germline ends. The CDR3 spells CASSSTVLYGYTF. CDR3 coding DNA: TGTGCCAGTAGTTCGACAGTACTCTATGGCTACACCTTC.

V is TRBV27 and J is TRBJ1-2; 10 bases are a match to TRBD1. With V trimmed by 6 bases and J by 1 base, 8 bases remained unmatched. The CDR3 spans 16 residues. In germline, CDR1 is MNHEY, CDR2 SMNVEV (reference sequence). Here the CDR3 reads CASRLAGTGVNYGYTF. The CDR3 nucleotides read TGTGCCAGCAGGTTAGCCGGGACAGGGGTTAACTATGGCTACACCTTC.